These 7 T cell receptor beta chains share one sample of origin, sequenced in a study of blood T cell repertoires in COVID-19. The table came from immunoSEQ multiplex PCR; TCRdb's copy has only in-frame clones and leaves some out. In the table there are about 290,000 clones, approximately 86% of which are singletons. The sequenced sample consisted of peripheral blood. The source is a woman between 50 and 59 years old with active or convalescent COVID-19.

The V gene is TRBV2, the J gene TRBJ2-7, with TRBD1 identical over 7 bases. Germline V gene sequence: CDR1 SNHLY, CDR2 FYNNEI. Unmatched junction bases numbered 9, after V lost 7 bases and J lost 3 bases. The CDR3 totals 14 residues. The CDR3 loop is CASMRTGSFYEQYF. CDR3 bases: TGTGCCAGCATGAGGACAGGAAGCTTCTACGAGCAGTACTTC.

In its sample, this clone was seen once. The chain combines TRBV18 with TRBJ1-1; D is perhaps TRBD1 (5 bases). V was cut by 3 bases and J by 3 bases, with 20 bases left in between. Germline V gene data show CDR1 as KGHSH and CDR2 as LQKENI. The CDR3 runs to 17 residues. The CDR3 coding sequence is TGTGCCAGCTCACCTGCCAGGGTGAGTTTGCGTCACACTGAAGCTTTCTTT. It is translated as CASSPARVSLRHTEAFF.

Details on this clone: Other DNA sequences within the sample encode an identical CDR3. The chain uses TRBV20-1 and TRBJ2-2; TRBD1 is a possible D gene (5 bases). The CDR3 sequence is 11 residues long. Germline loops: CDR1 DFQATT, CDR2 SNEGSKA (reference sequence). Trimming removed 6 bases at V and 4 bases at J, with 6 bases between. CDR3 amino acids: CSAQGTGELFF. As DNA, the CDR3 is TGCAGTGCGCAGGGCACCGGGGAGCTGTTTTTT.

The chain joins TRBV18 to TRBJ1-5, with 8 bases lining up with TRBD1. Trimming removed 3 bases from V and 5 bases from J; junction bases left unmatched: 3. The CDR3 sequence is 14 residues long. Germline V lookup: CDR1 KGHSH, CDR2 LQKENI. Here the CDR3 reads CASSPQGADQPQHF. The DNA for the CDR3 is TGTGCCAGCTCACCTCAGGGGGCAGATCAGCCCCAGCATTTT.

CDR3 sequence: CASSLGERAGGDTDTQYF. The CDR3 region has the DNA TGTGCCAGCAGCTTAGGGGAAAGAGCGGGAGGAGACACAGATACGCAGTATTTT. This sequence joins TRBV11-3 and TRBJ2-3; 9 nucleotides match TRBD2. CDR1 SGHNT and CDR2 YENEEA come from the germline V gene. Trimming took 1 base from V and 2 from J; bases not matched to a gene: 10. This CDR3 has 18 amino acids.

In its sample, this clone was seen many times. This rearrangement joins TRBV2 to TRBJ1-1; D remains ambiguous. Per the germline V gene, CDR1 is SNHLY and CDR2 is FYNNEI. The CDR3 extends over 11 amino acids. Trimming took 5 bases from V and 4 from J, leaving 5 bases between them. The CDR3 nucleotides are TGTGCCAGCAGTCGCGTCACTGAAGCTTTCTTT. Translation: CASSRVTEAFF.

CDR3 sequence: CASSISGLPLNEQFF. The CDR3 nucleotides are TGTGCCAGCAGCATTAGCGGGCTGCCACTCAATGAGCAGTTCTTC. The gene calls are TRBV5-4 and TRBJ2-1; 7 bases map to TRBD2. The V segment lost 4 bases and the J segment 6 bases; nucleotides outside the gene matches: 10. Germline CDR1 and CDR2: SGHNT and YYREEE (reference sequence). This CDR3 has 15 amino acids.